Each of the 28 T cell receptor beta chains below was sequenced from the same sample in a study of shared clonotypes between healthy human individuals. Only in-frame clones appear in the TCRdb table, and some are missing; sequencing was by immunoSEQ multiplex PCR. In the table there are millions of clones, more than 85% of which are singletons. Source material: naive CD4+ T cells from PBMCs. Subset: CD45RA+ positively selected. The source is a man aged 18 to 30 in good health. Some clones in this sample may be carry-over from other donors' samples.

The V call is TRBV19, the J call TRBJ1-2, with TRBD1 identical over 8 bases. V shed 11 bases and J 6 bases; nucleotides not matched to a gene: 20. This CDR3 region has 16 residues. The germline gives CDR1 LNHDA, CDR2 SQIVND (reference sequence). In nucleotides, the CDR3 is TGTGCCGTCGAACGGATCAGGGGGCGCCGGGAGGATGGCTACACCTTC. Translating gives CAVERIRGRREDGYTF.

This sequence joins TRBV5-1 and TRBJ1-1; no firm D call. With 0 bases removed from V and 4 bases from J, the gap between germline ends came to 10 bases. Germline lookup yields CDR1 SGHRS and CDR2 YFSETQ. This CDR3 has 14 residues. The CDR3: CASSLEVMGTEAFF. CDR3 sequence (DNA): TGCGCCAGCAGCTTGGAAGTGATGGGCACTGAAGCTTTCTTT.

This chain links TRBV10-1 with TRBJ2-5, with 7 positions matching TRBD2. The trim removed 6 bases at V and 3 bases at J, leaving 7 bases unmatched. Germline CDR1 WNHNN, CDR2 SYGVQD (reference sequence). The length of the CDR3 is 14 residues. This CDR3 is CASSGTMTKETQYF. CDR3 coding DNA: TGCGCCAGCAGCGGGACTATGACAAAAGAGACCCAGTACTTC.

The rearrangement uses TRBV18 and TRBJ2-4; D might be TRBD1 (5 bases). The germline V gene has CDR1 KGHSH and CDR2 LQKENI. Trimming stripped 4 bases from V and 7 bases from J, with 14 bases between. This CDR3 region has 14 residues. CDR3 sequence reads: CASSLSRVSNIQYF. The CDR3 nucleotides read TGTGCCAGCTCACTGTCCAGGGTGAGCAACATTCAGTACTTC.

The J gene is TRBJ1-5, the V gene TRBV20-1; tentatively, D is TRBD1 (5 bases). Trimming took 0 bases from V and 13 from J, leaving 10 bases between them. CDR1 and CDR2 (germline): DFQATT, SNEGSKA (reference sequence). CDR3 length: 11 residues. In nucleotides, the CDR3 is TGCAGTGCTAGAGATCAACAGGTTCAGCATTTT. Amino acids: CSARDQQVQHF.

V and J are TRBV7-9 and TRBJ1-4, with a possible D match to TRBD1 (5 bases). V was shortened by 0 bases and J by 0 bases, with 8 bases between the two germline ends. This CDR3 is built from 16 residues. Germline lookup yields CDR1 SEHNR and CDR2 FQNEAQ (reference sequence). The CDR3 here is CASSLALGATNEKLFF. The CDR3 DNA follows: TGTGCCAGCAGCTTAGCCCTGGGGGCAACTAATGAAAAACTGTTTTTT.

The chain combines TRBV9 with TRBJ2-3, with TRBD1 matching over 11 bases. Trimming removed 2 bases from V and 3 bases from J; junction bases left unmatched: 8. The CDR3 loop spans 17 amino acids. Looked up from germline, CDR1 is SGDLS and CDR2 is YYNGEE. CDR3 protein: CASSVSGQGDWTDTQYF. Here the CDR3 DNA reads TGTGCCAGCAGCGTCTCGGGACAGGGGGATTGGACAGATACGCAGTATTTT.

The chain combines TRBV14 with TRBJ2-1, with 12 bases lining up with TRBD1. Germline loops: CDR1 SGHDN, CDR2 FVKESK. CDR3 length equals 18 residues. Unmatched junction bases numbered 13, after V lost 3 bases and J lost 7 bases. This CDR3 reads CASSHTFRDRGRWNEQFF. CDR3 DNA: TGTGCCAGCAGCCATACGTTCAGGGACAGGGGGCGATGGAATGAGCAGTTCTTC.

The chain uses TRBV6-5 and TRBJ1-6; no definite D call. This CDR3 contains 15 residues. Looked up from germline, CDR1 is MNHEY and CDR2 is SVGAGI. V gave up 2 bases and J gave up 0 bases, with 5 bases separating them. CDR3 nucleotide sequence: TGTGCCAGCAGTTACGATAGCTCCTATAATTCACCCCTCCACTTT. This encodes CASSYDSSYNSPLHF.

This clone was observed once. This rearrangement joins TRBV30 to TRBJ2-1; 9 positions match TRBD2. The germline CDR1 and CDR2 sequences are GTSNPN and SVGIG (reference sequence). The trim removed 1 base at V and 11 bases at J, leaving 6 bases unmatched. This CDR3 region has 13 residues. CDR3 sequence: CAWSEGLATKQFF. In nucleotides, the CDR3 is TGTGCCTGGAGTGAGGGACTAGCCACCAAGCAGTTCTTC.

The CDR3 DNA is TGTGCCAGCAGCTTGGGGGGACAGGCTAATGAAAAACTGTTTTTT. Its protein product is CASSLGGQANEKLFF. The V and J genes are TRBV5-4 and TRBJ1-4; TRBD1 agrees at 8 bases. V lost 0 bases and J lost 3; bases outside the gene matches: 1. CDR3 size: 15 residues. CDR1 and CDR2 from the germline V gene are SGHNT and YYREEE (reference sequence).

The chain carries TRBV9 and TRBJ2-5; D might be TRBD1 (6 bases). Trimming stripped 4 bases from V and 2 bases from J, with 12 bases between. The CDR3 totals 14 residues. Germline CDR1 reads SGDLS; CDR2 reads YYNGEE. The CDR3 DNA is TGTGCCAGCAGCACAGGGACGGGTCAAGAGACCCAGTACTTC. This codes for CASSTGTGQETQYF. Full variable domain (remainder filled in from reference TRBV9 and TRBJ2-5): DSGVTQTPKHLITATGQRVTLRCSPRSGDLSVYWYQQSLDQGLQFLIQYYNGEERAKGNILERFSAQQFPDLHSELNLSSLELGDSALYFCASSTGTGQETQYFGPGTRLLVL.

The chain recombines TRBV4-3 with TRBJ1-5; 9 positions agree with TRBD1. CDR3 length: 16 residues. The germline V gene encodes CDR1 LGHNA and CDR2 YSLEER. Losses at the gene ends were 3 bases for V and 8 bases for J; bases not matched to a gene: 11. In DNA, the CDR3 is TGCGCCAGCAGCCAGAGGGGGGGACAGGGTGGTGAGCCCCAGCATTTT. Encoded protein: CASSQRGGQGGEPQHF.

The V and J genes are TRBV5-6 and TRBJ1-5; D call uncertain. The germline CDR1 and CDR2 sequences are SGHDT and YYEEEE. Deletions cut 1 base from V and 5 bases from J, with 7 bases between. The CDR3 is made up of 13 amino acids. The CDR3 DNA follows: TGTGCCAGCAGCTTGTCTGGAGATCAGCCCCAGCATTTT. This codes for CASSLSGDQPQHF.

The V gene is TRBV19, the J gene TRBJ2-7; 7 nucleotides line up with TRBD2. There are 16 residues in the CDR3. CDR1 and CDR2 (germline): LNHDA, SQIVND (reference sequence). V was clipped by 3 bases and J by 0 bases; unmatched bases: 8. The CDR3 protein is CASSMSSSGGSYEQYF. Here the CDR3 DNA reads TGTGCCAGTAGTATGTCTTCTAGCGGAGGCTCCTACGAGCAGTACTTC.

The chain uses TRBV19 and TRBJ2-7; tentatively, D is TRBD1 or TRBD2 (5 bases each). V lost 7 bases and J 0 bases, leaving 19 bases between the germline ends. Germline CDR1 and CDR2: LNHDA and SQIVND (reference sequence). This CDR3 contains 16 residues. The CDR3, as DNA: TGTGCCAGTAAACAAACTCCCGGGACCGCCTCCTACGAGCAGTACTTC. This encodes CASKQTPGTASYEQYF.

This chain joins TRBV6-6 and TRBJ1-1; D is unresolved. V gave up 7 bases and J gave up 10 bases, with 13 bases separating them. Per germline, CDR1 MNHNY and CDR2 SVGAGI (reference sequence). This CDR3 is built from 11 residues. CDR3: CASIGQAVAFF. The CDR3 bases are TGTGCCAGCATCGGGCAGGCAGTAGCTTTCTTT.

The chain links TRBV9 to TRBJ1-3, with D perhaps matching TRBD1 (5 bases). V was shortened by 1 base and J by 5 bases, with 19 bases between the two germline ends. This CDR3 region has 17 residues. Germline values: CDR1 SGDLS, CDR2 YYNGEE. CDR3 nucleotides: TGTGCCAGCAGCGTATCCCGGGGGTCCGCGTCGCGAAACACCATATATTTT. Protein product: CASSVSRGSASRNTIYF.

The rearrangement joins TRBV9 to TRBJ2-1, with D perhaps TRBD1 or TRBD2 (5 bases each). Germline loops: CDR1 SGDLS, CDR2 YYNGEE. CDR3 size: 14 residues. With 0 bases removed from V and 9 bases from J, the gap between germline ends came to 13 bases. The CDR3 nucleotides are TGTGCCAGCAGCGTAGATCACGGGGCTCGTGAGCAGTTCTTC. Amino acid sequence: CASSVDHGAREQFF.

This rearrangement joins TRBV19 to TRBJ2-3; D is undetermined. Trimming pared 3 bases from V and 4 bases from J, leaving 2 bases between. The germline gives CDR1 LNHDA, CDR2 SQIVND (reference sequence). The CDR3 covers 11 residues. CDR3 nucleotide sequence: TGTGCCAGTAGTATGTCAGATACGCAGTATTTT. Encoded protein: CASSMSDTQYF. Using reference TRBV19 and TRBJ2-3 for the parts outside the CDR3, the full variable domain is DGGITQSPKYLFRKEGQNVTLSCEQNLNHDAMYWYRQDPGQGLRLIYYSQIVNDFQKGDIAEGYSVSREKKESFPLTVTSAQKNPTAFYLCASSMSDTQYFGPGTRLTVL.

The chain is built from TRBV11-2 and TRBJ2-6; D perhaps matches TRBD1 (5 bases). Germline V lookup: CDR1 SGHAT, CDR2 FQNNGV. This CDR3 region has 13 residues. Deletions cut 3 bases from V and 11 bases from J, with 11 bases between. CDR3 nucleotide sequence: TGTGCCAGCAGCTTGCCGGTAGGGGACGTCCTGACTTTC. It is translated as CASSLPVGDVLTF.

V and J are TRBV7-8 and TRBJ1-5; TRBD1 matches at 7 bases. V lost 4 bases and J lost 2; bases outside the gene matches: 8. Germline CDR1 is SGHVS and CDR2 is FQNEAQ. The CDR3 runs 16 residues. This chain's CDR3 is CASSSYRGEGNQPQHF. The CDR3 DNA reads TGTGCCAGCAGCTCATACAGGGGTGAGGGCAATCAGCCCCAGCATTTT.

The rearrangement joins TRBV5-4 to TRBJ2-7; D is possibly TRBD1 (6 bases). Germline V gene data show CDR1 as SGHNT and CDR2 as YYREEE (reference sequence). V dropped 0 bases and J dropped 1 base, with 11 bases sitting between them. The CDR3 contains 15 residues. The CDR3 loop is CASSLEQGKSYEQYF. In DNA, the CDR3 is TGTGCCAGCAGCTTGGAACAGGGAAAATCCTACGAGCAGTACTTC.

The chain recombines TRBV5-1 with TRBJ1-4, with TRBD1 matching 9 bases. The CDR3 is made up of 15 amino acids. CDR1 SGHRS and CDR2 YFSETQ come from the germline V gene. The V segment lost 3 bases and the J segment 6 bases; nucleotides outside the gene matches: 6. Here the CDR3 reads CASSSWTGEDEKLFF. In nucleotides, the CDR3 is TGCGCCAGCAGCTCATGGACAGGGGAGGATGAAAAACTGTTTTTT.

The chain links TRBV27 to TRBJ2-7; TRBD1 or TRBD2 may be the D gene (6 bases each). V lost 0 bases, J lost 4 bases, and 19 bases lay in between. The CDR3 spans 17 residues. Germline lookup yields CDR1 MNHEY and CDR2 SMNVEV (reference sequence). The CDR3 is CASSLSRWGRGGYEQYF. CDR3 DNA sequence: TGTGCCAGCAGTTTATCGCGGTGGGGCAGGGGAGGTTACGAGCAGTACTTC.

J is TRBJ1-2 and V is TRBV7-9, with D perhaps matching TRBD1 (6 bases). The V end lost 10 bases, the J end lost 3 bases, and 18 bases lay between the germline ends. There are 14 residues in the CDR3. CDR1 is SEHNR and CDR2 is FQNEAQ in the germline V gene (reference sequence). The CDR3 here is CAIPEGGAHYGYTF. The CDR3 DNA sequence: TGTGCCATCCCCGAGGGGGGGGCCCACTATGGCTACACCTTC.

The chain joins TRBV11-1 to TRBJ1-2, with 10 bases aligning to TRBD1. This CDR3 is built from 16 residues. Germline lookup yields CDR1 SGHAT and CDR2 FQDESV (reference sequence). With 4 bases clipped from V and 3 bases from J, the junction kept 8 bases outside the gene matches. The CDR3 sequence: CASSSGTGDYDYGYTF. The DNA for the CDR3 is TGTGCCAGCAGCTCCGGGACAGGGGATTATGACTATGGCTACACCTTC.

The rearrangement links TRBV5-4 to TRBJ1-3; 8 nucleotides align to TRBD1. This CDR3 contains 15 residues. CDR1 is SGHNT and CDR2 is YYREEE in the germline V gene (reference sequence). V shed 4 bases, J shed 4 bases, and the junction held 7 bases outside the gene matches. CDR3 nucleotides: TGTGCCAGCAGCCCCGGACAGGGTGACGGAAACACCATATATTTT. It yields the protein CASSPGQGDGNTIYF.